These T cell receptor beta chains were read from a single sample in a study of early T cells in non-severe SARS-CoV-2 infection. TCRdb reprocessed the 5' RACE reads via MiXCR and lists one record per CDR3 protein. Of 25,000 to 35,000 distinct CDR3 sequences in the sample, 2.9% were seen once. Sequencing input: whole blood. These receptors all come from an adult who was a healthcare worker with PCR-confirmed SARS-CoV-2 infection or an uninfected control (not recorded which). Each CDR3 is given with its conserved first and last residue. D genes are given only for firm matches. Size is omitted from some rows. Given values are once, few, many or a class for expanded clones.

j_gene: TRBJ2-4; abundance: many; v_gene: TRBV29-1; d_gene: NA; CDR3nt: TGCAGCGTTGTCAAGGGTAATAACATTCAGTACTTC; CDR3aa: CSVVKGNNIQYF
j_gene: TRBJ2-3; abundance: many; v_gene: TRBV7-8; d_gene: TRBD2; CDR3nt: TGTGCCAGCAGCCTAGATACTAGCGGGGGGGCCGGTACGCAGTATTTT; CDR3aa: CASSLDTSGGAGTQYF
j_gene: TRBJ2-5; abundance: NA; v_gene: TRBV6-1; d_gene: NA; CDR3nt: TGTGCCAGCAGTGCTTTACCGGTAGAGACCCAGTACTTC; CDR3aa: CASSALPVETQYF
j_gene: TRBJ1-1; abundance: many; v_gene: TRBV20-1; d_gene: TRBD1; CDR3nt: TGCAGTGCTAGAGAGGGGACAGCTGAAGCTTTCTTT; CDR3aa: CSAREGTAEAFF
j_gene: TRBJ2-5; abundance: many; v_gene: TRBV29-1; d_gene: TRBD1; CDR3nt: TGCAGCGCCGGGACAGGGGGCCAAGGATTAGAGACCCAGTACTTC; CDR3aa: CSAGTGGQGLETQYF
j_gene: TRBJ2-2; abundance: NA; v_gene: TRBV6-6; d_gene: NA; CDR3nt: TGTGCCAGCAGTTCCCCCGGGGGGGAGCTGTTTTTT; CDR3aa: CASSSPGGELFF
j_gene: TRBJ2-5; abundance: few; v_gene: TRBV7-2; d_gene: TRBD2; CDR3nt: TGTGCCAGCAGCTTATTGTCTAGCGGGACCACCGGGACCCAGTACTTC; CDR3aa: CASSLLSSGTTGTQYF
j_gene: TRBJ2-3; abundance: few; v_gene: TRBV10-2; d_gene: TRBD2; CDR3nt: TGCGCCAGCAGCATCGGGACTAGCGGAAGCACAGATACGCAGTATTTT; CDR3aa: CASSIGTSGSTDTQYF
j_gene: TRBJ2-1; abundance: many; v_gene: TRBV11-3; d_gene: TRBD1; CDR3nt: TGTGCCAGCAGCTTGGACAGGGGGTCCTACAATGAGCAGTTCTTC; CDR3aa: CASSLDRGSYNEQFF
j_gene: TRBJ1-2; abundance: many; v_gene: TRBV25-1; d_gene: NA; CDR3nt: TGTGCCAGCAGTGGCCCAGGCCGACATTACGGCTACACCTTC; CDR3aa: CASSGPGRHYGYTF
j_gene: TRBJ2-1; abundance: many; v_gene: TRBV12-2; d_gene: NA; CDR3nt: TGTGCAAGTCGCCCAGAAGGTGGCGGGGGGGCCGTACCTTACAATGAGCAGTTCTTC; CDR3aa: CASRPEGGGGAVPYNEQFF
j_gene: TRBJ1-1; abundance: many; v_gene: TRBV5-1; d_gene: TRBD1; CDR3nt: TGCGCCAGCAGCTCCGGGACAGGGACGGAAGCTTTCTTT; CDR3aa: CASSSGTGTEAFF
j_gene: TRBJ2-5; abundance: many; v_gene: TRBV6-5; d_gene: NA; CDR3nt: TGTGCCAGCAGTTCCGGACTAAAAGAGACCCAGTACTTC; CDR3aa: CASSSGLKETQYF
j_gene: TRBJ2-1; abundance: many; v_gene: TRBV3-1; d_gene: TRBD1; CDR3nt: TGTGCCAGCAGCTCAACACAGGGGGTCGGGCTCAATGAGCAGTTCTTC; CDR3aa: CASSSTQGVGLNEQFF
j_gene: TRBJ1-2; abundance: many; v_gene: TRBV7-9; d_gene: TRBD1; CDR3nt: TGTGCCAGCAGCTTAAAGGGACAGTCTGATGGCTACACCTTC; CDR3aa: CASSLKGQSDGYTF
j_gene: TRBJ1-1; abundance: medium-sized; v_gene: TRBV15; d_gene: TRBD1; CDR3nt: TGTGCCACCAGCCCGCGGACAGGGGCTAACACTGAAGCTTTCTTT; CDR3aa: CATSPRTGANTEAFF
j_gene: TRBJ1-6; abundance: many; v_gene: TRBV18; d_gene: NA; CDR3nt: TGTGCCAGCTCACAGAGCCGGGTTGATAATTCACCCCTCCACTTT; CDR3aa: CASSQSRVDNSPLHF
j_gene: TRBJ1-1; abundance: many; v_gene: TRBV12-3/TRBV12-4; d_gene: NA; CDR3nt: TGTGCCAGCAGACCCGGGAACACTGAAGCTTTCTTT; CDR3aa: CASRPGNTEAFF
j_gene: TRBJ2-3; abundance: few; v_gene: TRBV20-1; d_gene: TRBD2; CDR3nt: TGCAGTGCTAGGGTGAGCGGGGGGGCCGGAAAAGATACGCAGTATTTT; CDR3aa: CSARVSGGAGKDTQYF
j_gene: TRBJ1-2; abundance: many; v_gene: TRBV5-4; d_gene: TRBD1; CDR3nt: TGTGCCAGCAGCCAAGACAGGGTCTATGGCTACACCTTC; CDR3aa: CASSQDRVYGYTF
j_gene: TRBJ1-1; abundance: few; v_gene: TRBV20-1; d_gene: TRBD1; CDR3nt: TGCAGTGCTACTGTGACAGGGCGCATGAACACTGAAGCTTTCTTT; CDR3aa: CSATVTGRMNTEAFF
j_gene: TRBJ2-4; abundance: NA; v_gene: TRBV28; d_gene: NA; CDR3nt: TGTGCCAGCAGTCTCGGAGGGACTCTAGCCAAAAACATTCAGTACTTC; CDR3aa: CASSLGGTLAKNIQYF
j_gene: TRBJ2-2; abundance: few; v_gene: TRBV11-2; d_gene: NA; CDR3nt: TGTGCCAGCAGCTTATTTAGAATGCCGAACACCGGGGAGCTGTTTTTT; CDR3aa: CASSLFRMPNTGELFF
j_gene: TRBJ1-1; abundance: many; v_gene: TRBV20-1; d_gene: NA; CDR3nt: TGCAGTGCCCGCTTGGGGGGGCTGAACACTGAAGCTTTCTTT; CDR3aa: CSARLGGLNTEAFF
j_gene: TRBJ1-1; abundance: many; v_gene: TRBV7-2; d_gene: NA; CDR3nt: TGTGCCAGCAGCCGTGGGGGGGTGAAGACTGAAGCTTTCTTT; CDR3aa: CASSRGGVKTEAFF
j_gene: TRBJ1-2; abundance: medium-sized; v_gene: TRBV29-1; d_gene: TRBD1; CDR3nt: TGCAGCGTGGGGACAGGGAACTATGGCTACACCTTC; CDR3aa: CSVGTGNYGYTF
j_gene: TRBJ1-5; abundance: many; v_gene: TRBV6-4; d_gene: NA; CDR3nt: TGTGCCAGCAGTCTCTTACCTGGTCTGGAGCCCCAGCATTTT; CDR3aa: CASSLLPGLEPQHF
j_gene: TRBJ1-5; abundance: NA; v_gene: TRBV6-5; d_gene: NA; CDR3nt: TGTGCCAGCGAAAAAAAAAGCCCTAGCAATCAGCCCCAGCATTTT; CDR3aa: CASEKKSPSNQPQHF
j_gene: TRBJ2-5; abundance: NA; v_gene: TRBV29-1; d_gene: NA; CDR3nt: TGCAGCGTCCTTTACCCCGGAAAAGAGACCCAGTACTTC; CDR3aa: CSVLYPGKETQYF